These T cell receptor beta chains were read from a single sample in a study of breast tumors, draining lymph nodes, adjacent tissues. TCRdb ran MiXCR on the multiplex PCR reads and lists one entry per CDR3 protein. The sample gives around 110,000 distinct CDR3 sequences, less than 40% of which show up once; approximately 5.3% is in the top ten. Sequenced material: axillary lymph node tissue. The receptors originated from a female donor with breast cancer. Some clones in this sample may be carry-over from other donors' samples. Both conserved end residues are trimmed from each CDR3.

TRBV4-1	TRBJ2-7	ASSASGQGTYEQY
TRBV2	TRBJ2-3	ASRTVDPNEQY
TRBV6-6	TRBJ1-2	ASSHSSQGGGYT
TRBV5-1	TRBJ1-1	ASRGQGREAF
TRBV2	TRBJ2-3	ASGSGRSTDTQY
TRBV5-1	TRBJ2-3	ASSLQTDTPTDTQY
TRBV5-6	TRBJ1-5	ASSFLGSGQPQH
TRBV6-4	TRBJ2-3	ASSARVPDTQY
TRBV29-1	TRBJ2-1	SAPDRGVYNEQF
TRBV11-2	TRBJ2-1	ASSLRERVGGGLSNEQF
TRBV6-4	TRBJ2-1	ASSDSLTSGYNEQF
TRBV28	TRBJ2-7	ASSLTSGGMY
TRBV29-1	TRBJ2-1	SVDALAGGIEQF
TRBV20-1	TRBJ1-6	SARGQGFNSPLH
TRBV29-1	TRBJ2-3	SVGGGKGTDTQY
TRBV5-5	TRBJ2-7	ASSLSQGRAGQY
TRBV14	TRBJ2-1	ASSQESYGGTSGSYNEQF
TRBV20-1	TRBJ2-3	SARQGGGPFPSTDTQY
TRBV5-6	TRBJ2-3	ASSLPTTGGVWDTQY
TRBV6-4	TRBJ2-1	ASSPLGREGREQF
TRBV19	TRBJ1-2	ASSRHLGGASSNYGYT
TRBV6-6	TRBJ2-2	ASSKQPNTGELF
TRBV27	TRBJ2-1	ASSLIPRSSYNEQF
TRBV7-2	TRBJ2-3	ASSARPGPNTDTQY
TRBV28	TRBJ2-3	ASSPGHRSGTDTQY
TRBV29-1	TRBJ2-7	SGGTSGWRYEQY
TRBV5-5	TRBJ2-1	ASSLVLAGPSYNEQF
TRBV4-1	TRBJ1-3	ASSQLAPAGYSGNTIY
TRBV5-1	TRBJ2-5	ASSTGPGKDTQY
TRBV6-2/TRBV6-3	TRBJ1-5	ASSYSNKNQPQH
TRBV10-3	TRBJ1-6	AIREGAPLH
TRBV30	TRBJ1-6	AWTRGFADSPLH
TRBV19	TRBJ2-3	ASRSPGLAGGDTQY
TRBV5-1	TRBJ2-7	ANSLAWRQGEQY
TRBV4-3	TRBJ1-2	ASSQRNRDYGYT
TRBV20-1	TRBJ2-1	SARESSRKSYNEQF
TRBV20-1	TRBJ2-7	SARDGGAPSEQY
TRBV5-1	TRBJ2-3	ASSLGGGPTDTQY
TRBV2	TRBJ2-1	ALPGTYPYGQF
TRBV20-1	TRBJ2-7	SARDRRDPSYEQY
TRBV6-1	TRBJ1-5	ASSHLSGRAVETQH
TRBV28	TRBJ2-1	ASLMAGVPSYNEQF
TRBV6-5	TRBJ1-2	ASSYRANYGYT
TRBV4-2	TRBJ1-5	ASSQEVFGGTQPQH
TRBV3-1	TRBJ2-5	ASSHWAEETQY
TRBV9	TRBJ2-1	ASSGPSGGYNEQF
TRBV5-6	TRBJ1-4	ASSFRHRNEKLF
TRBV20-1	TRBJ2-7	SAFYGYEQY
TRBV20-1	TRBJ2-1	SARRSSGRAYNEQF
TRBV29-1	TRBJ1-2	SLQGGNGYT
TRBV5-6	TRBJ1-3	ASSFNRAGNTIY
TRBV5-1	TRBJ2-2	ASSLAGQGTGELF
TRBV7-2	TRBJ1-4	ASSTTGNNEKLF
TRBV6-2/TRBV6-3	TRBJ1-1	ASSYTGGPNMNTEAF
TRBV27	TRBJ2-5	ASRPSPGQGRETQY
TRBV27	TRBJ2-7	ASSDLGRGRVYEQY
TRBV5-1	TRBJ1-1	ASSLGTGGSTEAF
TRBV20-1	TRBJ1-3	SASISSSGNTIY
TRBV27	TRBJ2-5	ASSPGLAGGKTQY